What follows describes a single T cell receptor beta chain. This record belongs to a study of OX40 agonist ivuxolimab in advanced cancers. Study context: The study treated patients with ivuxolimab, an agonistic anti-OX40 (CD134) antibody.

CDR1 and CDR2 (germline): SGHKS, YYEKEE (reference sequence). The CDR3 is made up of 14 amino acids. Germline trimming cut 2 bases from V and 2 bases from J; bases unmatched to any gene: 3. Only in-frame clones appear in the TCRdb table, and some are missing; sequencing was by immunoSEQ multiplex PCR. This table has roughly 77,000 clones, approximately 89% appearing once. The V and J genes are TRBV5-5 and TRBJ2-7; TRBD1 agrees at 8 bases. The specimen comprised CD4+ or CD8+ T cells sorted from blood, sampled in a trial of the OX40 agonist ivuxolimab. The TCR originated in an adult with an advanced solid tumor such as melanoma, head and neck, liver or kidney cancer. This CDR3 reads CASSFRGLAYEQYF. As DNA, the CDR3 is TGTGCCAGCAGCTTCAGGGGGCTCGCCTACGAGCAGTACTTC.